This TCR beta chain was captured in a study of shared clonotypes between healthy human individuals. The CDR3 totals 16 residues. V shed 3 bases and J shed 0 bases, with 14 bases lying between them. Germline-derived CDR1 and CDR2 are MNHEY and SMNVEV (reference sequence). Each sample came from a Caucasian adult donor living in Nashville, Tennessee. This table comes from immunoSEQ multiplex PCR, and its TCRdb copy is limited to in-frame clones, with some not included. The sample holds fewer than 1.4 million clones, 75% to 80% seen once. The chain has TRBV27 and TRBJ1-2; D gene unclear. The sample was memory CD4+ T cells from PBMCs. Specified subset: CD45RA-negative fraction. The TCR was taken from a man aged 18-30 years in good health. Some clones in this sample may be carry-over from other donors' samples. The chain's CDR3 is CASSFLRSRANYGYTF. CDR3 nucleotides: TGTGCCAGCAGTTTCCTAAGGTCGCGCGCTAACTATGGCTACACCTTC.